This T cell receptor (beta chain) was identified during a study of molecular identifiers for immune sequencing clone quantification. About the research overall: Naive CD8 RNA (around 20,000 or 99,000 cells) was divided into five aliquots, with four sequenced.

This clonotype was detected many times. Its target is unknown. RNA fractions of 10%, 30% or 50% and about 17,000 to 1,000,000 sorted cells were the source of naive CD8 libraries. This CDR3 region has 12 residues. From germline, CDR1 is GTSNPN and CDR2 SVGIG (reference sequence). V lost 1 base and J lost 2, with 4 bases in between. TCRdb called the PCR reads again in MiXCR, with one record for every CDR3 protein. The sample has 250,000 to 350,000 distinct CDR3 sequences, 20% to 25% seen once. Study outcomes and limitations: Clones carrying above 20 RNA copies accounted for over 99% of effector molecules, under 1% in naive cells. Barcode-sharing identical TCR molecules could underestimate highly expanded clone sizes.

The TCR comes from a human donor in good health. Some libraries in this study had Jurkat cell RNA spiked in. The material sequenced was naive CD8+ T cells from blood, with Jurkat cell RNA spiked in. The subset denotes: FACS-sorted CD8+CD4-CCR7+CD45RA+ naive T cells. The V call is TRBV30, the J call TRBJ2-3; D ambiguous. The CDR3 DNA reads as TGTGCCTGGAGTGCCTACACAGATACGCAGTATTTT. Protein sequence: CAWSAYTDTQYF.